This T cell receptor beta chain appears in the sequencing data of a study of regulatory T cells in long-lasting Graves disease. Whole-study findings and limits: Persistent disease was associated with favored TRBV28 usage and with favored use of TRBJ1-2 and TRBJ2-5. Patients with persistent Graves' had lower TCR diversity than newly diagnosed patients.

Of note for this clonotype: Antigen: not known.

Germline V CDR1 and CDR2: LNHNV, YYDKDF (reference sequence). The CDR3 is made up of 14 amino acids. The V end was cut by 0 bases, the J end by 8 bases, with 8 bases between. Noted time point: newly diagnosed GD, antithyroid drugs for less than 3 months. Preparation of the TCR library used RNA extracted from PBMCs. Libraries of TCR beta came from iRepertoire HTBI primers plus Arm-PCR of CDR3 regions. MiXCR was run by TCRdb on the multiplex PCR reads, yielding one entry per CDR3 protein. The sample yields roughly 360,000 distinct CDR3 sequences, over 9.5% seen once. This sample was shared with a second study, whose subject was T cells in Graves' hyperthyroidism and ophthalmopathy. Per that paper: Each patient was aged 18 to 65 and had newly diagnosed hyperthyroidism of under 2 months' duration. Most clonotypes that expanded in the thyroid above 0.001 also showed up in blood.

The sequencing used peripheral blood mononuclear cells (PBMCs), collected at new diagnosis, from a patient treated with antithyroid drugs. This receptor was identified in a woman under 30 with Graves disease. The rearrangement joins TRBV15 to TRBJ1-6; no reliable D call. CDR3 sequence: CATSRDRADSPLHF. The CDR3 DNA reads TGTGCCACCAGCAGAGATCGGGCAGATTCACCCCTCCACTTT.